The T cell receptor (beta chain) described here comes from a study of blood T cell repertoires in COVID-19. The CDR3 has 13 residues. Seattle enrolled patients during active infection and tracked them longitudinally. In the source study's methods: Reference gene primer amplification yielded estimated nucleated cell counts. Profiling relied on immunoSEQ multiplex PCR, and the TCRdb table lists in-frame clones only, not all of them. D and trimming come from the DNA, and the V and J calls and clone size come from that table. The sample includes roughly 60,000 clones, roughly 80% of them seen just once. The J gene is TRBJ2-5, the V gene TRBV21-1; the tabulated D call, TRBD2, remains unverified against the DNA. TRBV21-1 is shown as a pseudogene. The sample consisted of peripheral blood. This receptor was taken from a man aged 60 to 69 with COVID-19, enrolled during active disease. For the CDR3, the DNA is TGTGCCAGCTCGGGAAGATTCCAAGAGGCCCAGTACTTC. Translated, it gives CASSGRFQEAQYF.